These 31 T cell receptor beta chains came from one sample sequenced in a study of blood T cell repertoires in COVID-19. Assay: immunoSEQ multiplex PCR; the TCRdb copy retains only in-frame clones and omits some. The sample comprises around 220,000 clones, under 90% of which are singletons, and about 8.3% rests with the top ten. Sequencing used peripheral blood. Receptor source: a woman of 80 years or more with COVID-19, enrolled during active disease.

V usage is TRBV5-6 and J usage is TRBJ2-1; D possibly corresponds to TRBD2 (6 bases). V was pared by 1 base and J by 7 bases, with 12 bases between. Germline V gene data show CDR1 as SGHDT and CDR2 as YYEEEE. The CDR3 contains 14 residues. The CDR3 sequence: CASSLLDYRNEQFF. The CDR3 region has the DNA TGTGCCAGCAGCTTGCTGGACTACCGAAATGAGCAGTTCTTC.

V is TRBV11-2 and J is TRBJ1-3; D ambiguous. Trimming left V 0 bases short and J 0 bases short, with 9 bases between. This CDR3 has 16 amino acids. Per the germline V gene, CDR1 is SGHAT and CDR2 is FQNNGV. In DNA, the CDR3 is TGTGCCAGCAGCTTAGATAGAGGGTTCTCTGGAAACACCATATATTTT. The encoded protein is CASSLDRGFSGNTIYF. Full variable domain (outside the CDR3, taken from reference TRBV11-2 and TRBJ1-3): EAGVAQSPRYKIIEKRQSVAFWCNPISGHATLYWYQQILGQGPKLLIQFQNNGVVDDSQLPKDRFSAERLKGVDSTLKIQPAKLEDSAVYLCASSLDRGFSGNTIYFGEGSWLTVV.

The chain recombines TRBV4-2 with TRBJ1-6; tentatively, D is TRBD1 (6 bases). Germline-derived CDR1 and CDR2 are LGHNA and YNFKEQ. The ends were cut back, 1 base at V and 7 bases at J, with 17 bases in the middle. There are 17 residues in the CDR3. CDR3 amino acids: CASSQGEYGRGNSPLHF. The CDR3 DNA is TGTGCCAGCAGCCAAGGAGAGTACGGCAGGGGAAATTCACCCCTCCACTTT.

The chain recombines TRBV29-1 with TRBJ2-2; a weak D match, TRBD1 (5 bases). Germline V gene data show CDR1 as SQVTM and CDR2 as ANQGSEA. V was clipped by 4 bases and J by 2 bases, with 11 bases between them. The CDR3 is made up of 14 amino acids. DNA of the CDR3: TGCAGCGTTGGACAGTCTCTAAACACCGGGGAGCTGTTTTTT. Protein product: CSVGQSLNTGELFF.

The rearrangement joins TRBV10-3 to TRBJ1-1; D might be TRBD1 (6 bases). CDR3 size: 13 residues. V was cut by 8 bases and J by 4 bases, with 14 bases left in between. Germline assignment: CDR1 ENHRY and CDR2 SYGVKD. The chain's CDR3 is CAIGEGGGTEAFF. The CDR3 nucleotides read TGTGCCATCGGGGAGGGGGGGGGCACTGAAGCTTTCTTT.

This clone appeared once. The chain joins TRBV5-1 to TRBJ2-1; 12 bases match TRBD2. The CDR3 runs 17 residues. Germline trimming cut 0 bases from V and 8 bases from J; bases unmatched to any gene: 9. Germline V gene sequence: CDR1 SGHRS, CDR2 YFSETQ. CDR3 sequence reads: CASSLGLAGGPGDEQFF. DNA of the CDR3: TGCGCCAGCAGCTTGGGGCTAGCGGGAGGGCCGGGGGATGAGCAGTTCTTC.

V is TRBV7-6 and J is TRBJ2-3, with D possibly matching TRBD2 (7 bases). Germline lookup yields CDR1 SGHVS and CDR2 FNYEAQ. V lost 1 base to trimming and J lost 0 bases, with 11 bases between them. The CDR3 consists of 16 residues. CDR3 nucleotides: TGTGCCAGCAGCTTAGGCGGGGGCCCCAGCACAGATACGCAGTATTTT. It specifies CASSLGGGPSTDTQYF. The full variable domain, in which reference TRBV7-6 and TRBJ2-3 provide the parts outside the CDR3, is GAGVSQSPRYKVTKRGQDVALRCDPISGHVSLYWYRQALGQGPEFLTYFNYEAQQDKSGLPNDRFSAERPEGSISTLTIQRTEQRDSAMYRCASSLGGGPSTDTQYFGPGTRLTVL.

This clone has only a few counts. The chain employs TRBV5-5 and TRBJ2-3; D perhaps matches TRBD1 (6 bases). This CDR3 contains 17 residues. The V end lost 0 bases, the J end lost 0 bases, and 14 bases lay between the germline ends. CDR1 and CDR2 (germline): SGHKS, YYEKEE (reference sequence). CDR3 sequence reads: CASSLVRQARSTDTQYF. The CDR3 DNA follows: TGTGCCAGCAGCTTGGTCCGACAGGCCCGAAGCACAGATACGCAGTATTTT.

This clone has more than one count but fewer than ten. The chain has TRBV19 and TRBJ1-2, with D possibly TRBD1 on 6 matching bases. The CDR3 consists of 14 residues. CDR1 LNHDA and CDR2 SQIVND come from the germline V gene (reference sequence). The germline V and J ends were trimmed by 3 bases and 1 base, with 9 bases remaining between them. The DNA of the CDR3 is TGTGCCAGTAGTATCGGACAGAATAACTATGGCTACACCTTC. Translating it yields CASSIGQNNYGYTF.

V is TRBV25-1 and J is TRBJ2-7; the D gene is possibly TRBD2 (6 bases). The CDR3 contains 15 residues. The germline V gene encodes CDR1 MGHDK and CDR2 SYGVNS. With 6 bases removed from V and 2 bases from J, the gap between germline ends came to 17 bases. The CDR3 loop reads CASSPPGGNTYEQYF. The CDR3, as DNA: TGTGCCAGCAGCCCCCCCGGCGGGAATACCTACGAGCAGTACTTC.

The chain employs TRBV11-2 and TRBJ2-3, with D perhaps matching TRBD2 (7 bases). The CDR3 extends over 16 amino acids. Germline values: CDR1 SGHAT, CDR2 FQNNGV. The V end lost 5 bases, the J end lost 2 bases, and 17 bases lay between the germline ends. The CDR3 loop is CASSPGAGTTTDTQYF. CDR3 nucleotide sequence: TGTGCCAGCAGCCCGGGGGCCGGGACTACCACAGATACGCAGTATTTT.

The CDR3 reads CASSIWDRAISNQPQHF. DNA of the CDR3: TGTGCCAGTAGTATATGGGACAGGGCTATTAGCAATCAGCCCCAGCATTTT. The rearrangement links TRBV19 to TRBJ1-5; 9 bases match TRBD1. The CDR3 totals 17 residues. Germline trimming cut 2 bases from V and 0 bases from J; bases unmatched to any gene: 5. Germline V gives CDR1 LNHDA, CDR2 SQIVND (reference sequence).

The CDR3 sequence: CASSLGGAGIEQFF. The CDR3 region has the DNA TGTGCCAGCAGTTTAGGAGGGGCCGGAATTGAGCAGTTCTTC. The rearrangement joins TRBV28 to TRBJ2-1; D is perhaps TRBD2 (6 bases). Germline V gene lookup returns CDR1 MDHEN and CDR2 SYDVKM. The CDR3 loop spans 14 amino acids. V was cut by 2 bases and J by 9 bases, with 14 bases left in between.

To note about this clone: Germline is not matched at one junction end, which may reflect a read error. This chain uses TRBV7-7 with TRBJ2-2; perhaps TRBD2 as D (5 bases). Per the germline V gene, CDR1 is SSHAT and CDR2 is FNYEAQ (reference sequence). The CDR3 loop spans 16 amino acids. This CDR3 reads CASSLNPPPGTGELFF. For the CDR3, the DNA is TGTGCTAGCAGCTTAAACCCTCCCCCGGGAACCGGGGAGCTGTTTTTT.

The chain recombines TRBV28 with TRBJ1-3; 8 bases align to TRBD1. CDR1 is MDHEN and CDR2 is SYDVKM in the germline V gene. Trimming cost V 2 bases and J 5 bases; bases outside gene matches: 8. The CDR3 runs to 16 residues. This chain's CDR3 is CASSLIGQGNRNTIYF. The CDR3, as DNA: TGTGCCAGCAGTTTAATAGGACAGGGAAACCGAAACACCATATATTTT.

This chain links TRBV19 with TRBJ1-5; tentatively, D is TRBD1 (5 bases). Per the germline V gene, CDR1 is LNHDA and CDR2 is SQIVND (reference sequence). Trimming shortened V by 3 bases and J by 4 bases, and 25 bases separated the two germline ends. The CDR3 consists of 19 residues. The CDR3 loop reads CASSIAGRSLLRRNQPQHF. CDR3 nucleotides: TGTGCCAGTAGTATTGCGGGGCGCAGTTTGTTACGGCGAAATCAGCCCCAGCATTTT.

This sequence joins TRBV3-1 (or the pseudogene TRBV3-2) and TRBJ1-1, with D possibly TRBD1 on 6 matching bases. Deletions cut 4 bases from V and 3 bases from J, with 12 bases between. The CDR3 runs to 14 residues. Germline values: CDR1 LGHDT, CDR2 YNNKEL (reference sequence). The CDR3 DNA follows: TGTGCCAGCAGCCGATACAGGGTCGACACTGAAGCTTTCTTT. Amino acid sequence: CASSRYRVDTEAFF.

The V gene is TRBV12-5, the J gene TRBJ1-2; D may be TRBD1 (6 bases). The V gene lost 6 bases and the J gene lost 7 bases, with 12 bases spanning the gap. Per the germline V gene, CDR1 is LGHNT and CDR2 is FRNRAP. CDR3 size: 12 residues. This CDR3 reads CASGGGVGGYTF. The CDR3 DNA reads TGTGCTAGTGGAGGGGGTGTCGGTGGCTACACCTTC.

The genes are TRBV5-1 and TRBJ2-5; maybe TRBD1 (6 bases). The CDR3 spans 14 residues. CDR1 and CDR2 from the germline V gene are SGHRS and YFSETQ. The V and J ends lost 4 bases and 2 bases respectively, with 12 bases between them. CDR3 region: CASSLIGQQETQYF. In DNA form, the CDR3 reads TGCGCCAGCAGCCTGATTGGACAGCAAGAGACCCAGTACTTC.

This chain connects TRBV24-1 to TRBJ2-7, with 8 bases lining up with TRBD1. This CDR3 is built from 15 residues. CDR1 and CDR2 (germline): KGHDR, SFDVKD. V was pared by 7 bases and J by 2 bases, with 9 bases of the junction left unmatched. The CDR3 DNA sequence: TGTGCCACCAGCGGACCGGACAGGGCAACCTACGAGCAGTACTTC. It is translated as CATSGPDRATYEQYF.

This chain uses TRBV7-2 with TRBJ2-5; D remains ambiguous. Germline V gene data show CDR1 as SGHTA and CDR2 as FQGNSA. This CDR3 is 11 amino acids long. With 4 bases removed from V and 5 bases from J, the gap between germline ends came to 5 bases. CDR3 region: CASSSFETQYF. The CDR3 DNA sequence: TGTGCCAGCAGCTCATTTGAGACCCAGTACTTC. Looking up the rest from reference TRBV7-2 and TRBJ2-5 gives the full variable domain: GAGVSQSPSNKVTEKGKDVELRCDPISGHTALYWYRQSLGQGLEFLIYFQGNSAPDKSGLPSDRFSAERTGGSVSTLTIQRTQQEDSAVYLCASSSFETQYFGPGTRLLVL.

This clone was recorded a few times. This chain uses TRBV25-1 with TRBJ1-2; D is possibly TRBD1 (6 bases). Germline CDR1 reads MGHDK; CDR2 reads SYGVNS. This CDR3 contains 14 residues. Trimming took 7 bases from V and 5 from J, leaving 17 bases between them. CDR3 residues: CASTSTGLGYGYTF. Here the CDR3 DNA reads TGTGCCAGCACGTCAACAGGGTTGGGGTATGGCTACACCTTC.

This clone is a singleton in its sample. V is TRBV3-1 (or the pseudogene TRBV3-2) and J is TRBJ2-1; 11 bases line up with TRBD2. CDR3 size: 17 residues. V dropped 5 bases and J dropped 7; count of bases not matched to a gene: 13. CDR1 and CDR2 (germline): LGHDT, YNNKEL (reference sequence). The CDR3 DNA is TGTGCCAGCAGCTACTCACCTGGGGCTAGCGGGAGGAATGAGCAGTTCTTC. The encoded protein is CASSYSPGASGRNEQFF.

The rearrangement links TRBV29-1 to TRBJ1-1; no firm D call. The CDR3 is made up of 12 amino acids. Germline CDR1 is SQVTM and CDR2 is ANQGSEA. V was shortened by 7 bases and J by 6 bases, with 15 bases between the two germline ends. The CDR3 here is CSALPMRAEAFF. The CDR3, as DNA: TGCAGCGCTTTACCGATGAGGGCTGAAGCTTTCTTT.

The CDR3 here is CASSPRDFGYTF. The DNA for the CDR3 is TGTGCCAGCAGTCCCAGGGATTTCGGCTACACCTTC. The rearrangement links TRBV2 to TRBJ1-2; D may be TRBD1 (5 bases). The CDR3 covers 12 residues. CDR1 and CDR2 (germline): SNHLY, FYNNEI. V lost 5 bases to trimming and J lost 8 bases, with 12 bases between them.

This clone was picked up one time. The rearrangement uses TRBV11-2 and TRBJ1-1, with 7 bases fitting TRBD1. CDR1 and CDR2 from the germline V gene are SGHAT and FQNNGV. With 1 base clipped from V and 4 bases from J, the junction kept 6 bases outside the gene matches. CDR3 length: 15 amino acids. The CDR3 DNA follows: TGTGCCAGCAGCTTAGGGGGGACAGTTACCACTGAAGCTTTCTTT. The encoded protein is CASSLGGTVTTEAFF. Full variable domain (remainder filled in from reference TRBV11-2 and TRBJ1-1): EAGVAQSPRYKIIEKRQSVAFWCNPISGHATLYWYQQILGQGPKLLIQFQNNGVVDDSQLPKDRFSAERLKGVDSTLKIQPAKLEDSAVYLCASSLGGTVTTEAFFGQGTRLTVV.

The chain is built from TRBV19 and TRBJ1-1; 8 nucleotides match TRBD1. This CDR3 has 14 residues. With 5 bases clipped from V and 1 base from J, the junction kept 3 bases outside the gene matches. Germline V gives CDR1 LNHDA, CDR2 SQIVND (reference sequence). This chain's CDR3 is CASSSTGGNTEAFF. CDR3 in DNA: TGTGCCAGTAGTTCAACAGGGGGGAACACTGAAGCTTTCTTT.

The CDR3 loop reads CASISGTGGQETQYF. CDR3 nucleotide sequence: TGTGCCAGCATCAGTGGGACAGGGGGCCAAGAGACCCAGTACTTC. This sequence joins TRBV6-5 and TRBJ2-5; 11 bases are a match to TRBD1. The ends lost 7 bases at V and 1 base at J; junction bases unmatched: 5. The CDR3 spans 15 residues. Per germline, CDR1 MNHEY and CDR2 SVGAGI.

The chain uses TRBV6-6 and TRBJ1-4; D unclear. This CDR3 has 14 amino acids. The germline V gene has CDR1 MNHNY and CDR2 SVGAGI (reference sequence). V lost 3 bases to trimming and J lost 0 bases, with 5 bases between them. Written as DNA, the CDR3 is TGTGCCAGCAGTTATGGCCCAACTAATGAAAAACTGTTTTTT. Translation gives CASSYGPTNEKLFF.

J is TRBJ2-7 and V is TRBV3-1 (or the pseudogene TRBV3-2), with 8 bases matching TRBD1. CDR1 and CDR2 from the germline V gene are LGHDT and YNNKEL (reference sequence). The CDR3 sequence is 13 residues long. V shed 1 base, J shed 11 bases, and the junction held 7 bases outside the gene matches. CDR3: CASSQGDRGWKYF. DNA for the CDR3: TGTGCCAGCAGCCAAGGAGACAGGGGATGGAAGTACTTC.

This chain's CDR3 is CASSPSGLATDTQYF. The CDR3, as DNA: TGTGCCAGTAGTCCTTCGGGACTAGCGACAGATACGCAGTATTTT. V is TRBV19 and J is TRBJ2-3; 10 bases match TRBD2. This CDR3 has 15 amino acids. The germline V gene has CDR1 LNHDA and CDR2 SQIVND (reference sequence). V shed 5 bases, J shed 3 bases, and the junction held 5 bases outside the gene matches.